The next 31 T cell receptor beta chains were all read from a single sample in a study of blood T cell repertoires in COVID-19. The method was immunoSEQ multiplex PCR; TCRdb's version includes in-frame clones alone and lacks a portion of them. The profile shows around 300,000 clones, 85% to 90% of them singletons. Material for sequencing was peripheral blood. These TCRs come from a human donor in a cohort sampled during active COVID-19.

This clone was found once. This chain links TRBV19 with TRBJ2-5, with 12 positions matching TRBD2. The CDR3 is 18 residues long. CDR1 and CDR2 from the germline V gene are LNHDA and SQIVND (reference sequence). The V gene end was trimmed by 2 bases and the J gene end by 2 bases; junction bases not matched to a gene: 9. The CDR3 region has the DNA TGTGCCAGTAGTATAACCGGCCGACTAGCGGGAGTTCAAGAGACCCAGTACTTC. It yields the protein CASSITGRLAGVQETQYF.

V and J are TRBV7-9 and TRBJ2-5, with TRBD2 matching over 11 bases. The CDR3 contains 15 residues. Unmatched junction bases numbered 4, after V lost 2 bases and J lost 5 bases. Germline-derived CDR1 and CDR2 are SEHNR and FQNEAQ (reference sequence). DNA of the CDR3: TGTGCCAGCAGCTTAACGGCTAGCGGGAGGGAGACCCAGTACTTC. Its translation: CASSLTASGRETQYF.

This clone occurred once. V usage is TRBV5-1 and J usage is TRBJ2-1; 11 nucleotides line up with TRBD2. The junction had 6 bases not matched to a gene; V was cut back by 2 bases and J by 8 bases. Germline assignment: CDR1 SGHRS and CDR2 YFSETQ. The CDR3 spans 15 residues. The CDR3 region has the DNA TGCGCCAGCAGCTTTAGCGGGAGGGCCTGGGATGAGCAGTTCTTC. Residues: CASSFSGRAWDEQFF. Supplemented by reference TRBV5-1 and TRBJ2-1, the full variable domain reads KAGVTQTPRYLIKTRGQQVTLSCSPISGHRSVSWYQQTPGQGLQFLFEYFSETQRNKGNFPGRFSGRQFSNSRSEMNVSTLELGDSALYLCASSFSGRAWDEQFFGPGTRLTVL.

The chain is built from TRBV9 and TRBJ2-3; 7 nucleotides line up with TRBD2. The germline gives CDR1 SGDLS, CDR2 YYNGEE. V gave up 0 bases and J gave up 3 bases; unmatched junction bases: 7. CDR3 length equals 16 residues. The CDR3 region is CASSVVGGGPTDTQYF. The DNA of the CDR3 is TGTGCCAGCAGCGTAGTCGGGGGAGGGCCTACAGATACGCAGTATTTT.

A remark on this clone: A junction end diverges from the germline sequence, so it may reflect a read error. The chain couples TRBV9 to TRBJ2-1; 8 bases map to TRBD2. The CDR3 covers 13 residues. Per germline, CDR1 SGDLS and CDR2 YYNGEE. The CDR3 here is CASSDGSGMNGLF. In DNA, the CDR3 is TGTGCCAGCAGCGATGGTAGCGGGATGAACGGACTCTTC.

The V call is TRBV10-2, the J call TRBJ2-7, with 7 nucleotides matching TRBD2. The CDR3 is 14 residues long. V dropped 7 bases and J dropped 5; count of bases not matched to a gene: 11. Germline V gene sequence: CDR1 WSHSY, CDR2 SAAADI. The CDR3, as DNA: TGCGCCAGCAAAGGAACCGGGAGGATCCACGAGCAGTACTTC. Encoded protein: CASKGTGRIHEQYF.

The V gene is TRBV18, the J gene TRBJ1-1, with D uncertain. The CDR3 loop spans 14 amino acids. V lost 2 bases and J lost 7, with 14 bases in between. Germline V gene lookup returns CDR1 KGHSH and CDR2 LQKENI. CDR3 sequence: CASSPLEGGSEAFF. The CDR3 region has the DNA TGTGCCAGCTCACCATTGGAGGGAGGTAGTGAAGCTTTCTTT.

This clone is a singleton in its sample. CDR3 protein: CASSDSGTGVNGYTF. Written as DNA, the CDR3 is TGTGCCAGCAGTGACTCGGGGACAGGGGTAAATGGCTACACCTTC. The rearrangement joins TRBV6-4 to TRBJ1-2, with 10 nucleotides matching TRBD1. Germline CDR1 MRHNA, CDR2 SNTAGT. J lost 6 bases, V lost 0 bases, and 4 bases had no gene match. The CDR3 runs to 15 residues.

The chain joins TRBV12-3 or TRBV12-4 to TRBJ1-4; TRBD1 is a possible D gene (5 bases). The CDR3 is 12 amino acids. V was clipped by 3 bases and J by 11 bases, with 10 bases between them. For the CDR3, the DNA is TGTGCCAGCAGTTTTATCGCAGGGAAACTGTTTTTT. It is translated as CASSFIAGKLFF.

J is TRBJ2-7 and V is TRBV6-5, with 8 bases fitting TRBD2. Germline CDR1 and CDR2: MNHEY and SVGAGI. Trimming cost V 8 bases and J 0 bases; bases outside gene matches: 3. CDR3 length equals 13 residues. CDR3 in DNA: TGTGCCAGCGGCGGGGGGATCTCCTACGAGCAGTACTTC. Translated, it gives CASGGGISYEQYF.

V is TRBV6-5 and J is TRBJ1-2, with TRBD1 identical over 7 bases. Germline CDR1 MNHEY, CDR2 SVGAGI. The J segment lost 0 bases and the V segment lost 7 bases, leaving 8 bases of the junction unmatched. The CDR3 consists of 15 residues. CDR3 DNA: TGTGCCAGCACCAGAGGGGGCAGAGCTAACTATGGCTACACCTTC. Encoded protein: CASTRGGRANYGYTF.

This clone was picked up a small number of times. The gene calls are TRBV4-1 and TRBJ1-4, with 10 bases lining up with TRBD1. The V segment lost 1 base and the J segment 8 bases; nucleotides outside the gene matches: 7. This CDR3 is 16 amino acids long. The germline gives CDR1 MGHRA, CDR2 YSYEKL. In DNA, the CDR3 is TGCGCCAGCAGCCAAGGGCTCGGGACAGGGGACGAAAAACTGTTTTTT. Its translation: CASSQGLGTGDEKLFF.

V and J are TRBV6-6 and TRBJ2-1; D is unresolved. Germline loops: CDR1 MNHNY, CDR2 SVGAGI (reference sequence). CDR3 length: 15 amino acids. Trimming took off 1 base at V and 6 bases at J, with 13 bases between the two ends. CDR3 region: CASSYLLVSGNEQFF. The CDR3 DNA reads as TGTGCCAGCAGTTACTTACTGGTGTCTGGCAATGAGCAGTTCTTC.

The CDR3: CASSLGRVRGYTF. The DNA of the CDR3 is TGTGCCAGCAGTTTGGGCAGGGTGCGTGGCTACACCTTC. The chain links TRBV28 to TRBJ1-2; the D gene is possibly TRBD1 (5 bases). Germline CDR1 and CDR2: MDHEN and SYDVKM. Trimming left V 3 bases short and J 7 bases short, with 12 bases between. The CDR3 is 13 amino acids.

The chain uses TRBV6-6 and TRBJ1-5, with a tentative D call TRBD1 (6 bases). Germline V gives CDR1 MNHNY, CDR2 SVGAGI (reference sequence). There are 13 residues in the CDR3. V dropped 8 bases and J dropped 5 bases, with 13 bases sitting between them. DNA for the CDR3: TGTGCCAGCTCGTCGCAGGGGCATCAGCCCCAGCATTTT. The encoded protein is CASSSQGHQPQHF.

This clone has only one observation. This chain connects TRBV6-6 to TRBJ1-2; weak D call: TRBD1 (5 bases). The CDR3 has 12 residues. Per the germline V gene, CDR1 is MNHNY and CDR2 is SVGAGI (reference sequence). The germline V and J ends were trimmed by 7 bases and 12 bases, with 18 bases remaining between them. CDR3 loop: CASTHTGRGDTF. The CDR3 coding sequence is TGTGCCAGCACCCACACGGGGCGGGGGGACACCTTC.

The CDR3 region is CASSPPPRTDSYEQYF. DNA for the CDR3: TGTGCCAGCAGCCCGCCCCCGAGGACAGACTCCTACGAGCAGTACTTC. This rearrangement joins TRBV7-9 to TRBJ2-7, with a possible D match to TRBD1 (6 bases). Per the germline V gene, CDR1 is SEHNR and CDR2 is FQNEAQ (reference sequence). V shed 5 bases and J shed 0 bases, with 17 bases lying between them. The CDR3 is 16 amino acids.

This clone was seen once. This rearrangement joins TRBV2 to TRBJ2-7; TRBD1 matches at 7 bases. This CDR3 has 14 residues. The J segment lost 6 bases and the V segment lost 3 bases, leaving 8 bases of the junction unmatched. Per the germline V gene, CDR1 is SNHLY and CDR2 is FYNNEI. This chain's CDR3 is CASSDRDRMAEQYF. Written as DNA, the CDR3 is TGTGCCAGCAGTGACCGGGACAGAATGGCCGAGCAGTACTTC.

This chain links TRBV7-2 with TRBJ2-1; 13 nucleotides align to TRBD2. Germline assignment: CDR1 SGHTA and CDR2 FQGNSA. The trim removed 5 bases at V and 7 bases at J, leaving 5 bases unmatched. CDR3 length: 15 amino acids. In nucleotides, the CDR3 is TGTGCCAGCAGCCCGGGACTAGCGGGGAAGAATGAGCAGTTCTTC. Translating gives CASSPGLAGKNEQFF. Filled out from reference TRBV7-2 and TRBJ2-1, the complete variable domain reads GAGVSQSPSNKVTEKGKDVELRCDPISGHTALYWYRQSLGQGLEFLIYFQGNSAPDKSGLPSDRFSAERTGGSVSTLTIQRTQQEDSAVYLCASSPGLAGKNEQFFGPGTRLTVL.

V gene TRBV5-1 combines with J gene TRBJ2-3; TRBD2 matches at 7 bases. This CDR3 has 14 amino acids. Germline V gives CDR1 SGHRS, CDR2 YFSETQ. J gave up 2 bases and V 5 bases, and 5 bases lay outside the gene matches. The CDR3: CASRGGRDTDTQYF. In nucleotides, the CDR3 is TGCGCCAGCAGAGGAGGGAGGGACACAGATACGCAGTATTTT.

V is TRBV7-2 and J is TRBJ1-5, with D unresolved. V was clipped by 5 bases and J by 4 bases, with 12 bases between them. The germline V gene has CDR1 SGHTA and CDR2 FQGNSA. CDR3 length equals 14 residues. The chain's CDR3 is CASSPPDGNQPQHF. CDR3 coding DNA: TGTGCCAGCAGCCCACCCGACGGGAATCAGCCCCAGCATTTT.

The chain has TRBV2 and TRBJ2-3; D remains ambiguous. Germline CDR1 is SNHLY and CDR2 is FYNNEI. Deletions cut 4 bases from V and 2 bases from J, with 4 bases between. The CDR3 is made up of 12 amino acids. DNA of the CDR3: TGTGCCAGCAGTGTCCACACAGATACGCAGTATTTT. This codes for CASSVHTDTQYF.

The rearrangement uses TRBV6-5 and TRBJ1-1, with D possibly TRBD1 on 5 matching bases. Per the germline V gene, CDR1 is MNHEY and CDR2 is SVGAGI. The CDR3 covers 14 residues. Trimming left V 10 bases short and J 1 base short, with 16 bases between. The CDR3 sequence: CANTLLDTNTEAFF. In DNA form, the CDR3 reads TGTGCCAACACGCTTCTGGACACGAACACTGAAGCTTTCTTT.

The rearrangement joins TRBV28 to TRBJ2-3, with 7 bases aligning to TRBD2. This CDR3 is 15 amino acids long. Germline CDR1 and CDR2: MDHEN and SYDVKM. Trimming at V came to 2 bases and at J to 3 bases, leaving 5 bases not matched to a gene. Here the CDR3 DNA reads TGTGCCAGCAGTTTAGGGCGAGCGGGGACAGATACGCAGTATTTT. Protein sequence: CASSLGRAGTDTQYF.

The gene calls are TRBV7-9 and TRBJ1-2; TRBD1 agrees at 8 bases. The CDR3 sequence is 13 residues long. V trimming: 3 bases; J trimming: 8 bases; junction bases outside the gene matches: 5. CDR1 SEHNR and CDR2 FQNEAQ come from the germline V gene (reference sequence). The CDR3 loop is CASSFQGARGYTF. For the CDR3, the DNA is TGTGCCAGCAGCTTCCAGGGGGCGCGGGGCTACACCTTC.

The chain links TRBV2 to TRBJ2-1, with D possibly being TRBD2 (5 bases). V was clipped by 7 bases and J by 6 bases, with 10 bases between them. CDR3 length equals 12 residues. Germline V gene lookup returns CDR1 SNHLY and CDR2 FYNNEI. Here the CDR3 DNA reads TGTGCCAGCAACACTAGGTTCAATGAGCAGTTCTTC. This encodes CASNTRFNEQFF.

The V gene is TRBV3-1 (or the pseudogene TRBV3-2), the J gene TRBJ2-3; 9 nucleotides agree with TRBD2. This CDR3 has 16 amino acids. Losses at the gene ends were 5 bases for V and 4 bases for J; bases not matched to a gene: 10. The V gene's germline CDR1 is LGHDT and CDR2 YNNKEL (reference sequence). The CDR3 spells CASSLAGVVTPDTQYF. CDR3 nucleotide sequence: TGTGCCAGCAGCTTAGCGGGAGTGGTCACCCCAGATACGCAGTATTTT.

This clone was counted between two and nine times. The rearrangement links TRBV11-2 to TRBJ2-2; 15 nucleotides line up with TRBD2. Germline CDR1 is SGHAT and CDR2 is FQNNGV. The V segment lost 2 bases and the J segment 7 bases; nucleotides outside the gene matches: 5. The CDR3 runs to 17 residues. This CDR3 is CASSLRTSGRAGGELFF. The CDR3 DNA is TGTGCCAGCAGCTTACGGACTAGCGGGAGGGCCGGCGGGGAGCTGTTTTTT.

The rearrangement links TRBV7-2 to TRBJ2-7, with TRBD2 matching 8 bases. Germline loops: CDR1 SGHTA, CDR2 FQGNSA. The V and J ends lost 3 bases and 3 bases, in that order; junction bases with no gene match: 4. The CDR3 spans 14 residues. The CDR3, as DNA: TGTGCCAGCAGCTTGGGAAGCGGGGGCTACGAGCAGTACTTC. Its protein is CASSLGSGGYEQYF.

In its sample, this clone was seen a few times. The gene calls are TRBV2 and TRBJ1-5; weak D call: TRBD1 (5 bases). This CDR3 has 13 amino acids. Germline assignment: CDR1 SNHLY and CDR2 FYNNEI. V was pared by 8 bases and J by 0 bases, with 8 bases between. This CDR3 reads CASGTYSNQPQHF. The CDR3 DNA follows: TGTGCCAGCGGGACTTATAGCAATCAGCCCCAGCATTTT.

The chain has TRBV30 and TRBJ1-4, with D perhaps TRBD1 (5 bases). CDR3 length equals 13 residues. The germline gives CDR1 GTSNPN, CDR2 SVGIG (reference sequence). Trimming took 4 bases from V and 7 from J, leaving 13 bases between them. CDR3 DNA: TGTGCCTGGAAGGCAGGGCCGTCTGAAAAACTGTTTTTT. This encodes CAWKAGPSEKLFF.